The text below deals with one T cell receptor (beta chain). Its antigen is as yet unknown. Germline and junction disagree at one end, which may indicate a read error. Amplified TCR beta CDR3 regions derived from RNA transcripts. During a first-round RT-PCR of the TCR CDR3, the HTBI primer set was used. TCRdb reprocessed the multiplex PCR reads via MiXCR and lists one record per CDR3 protein. The table includes roughly 420,000 distinct CDR3 sequences, around a sixth detected once. These data come from a study of T cells in Graves' hyperthyroidism and ophthalmopathy. On the study more broadly: Pretreatment peripheral blood was obtained at initial diagnosis.

General observations from the study: Also found in blood were most expanded thyroid clonotypes above 0.001. For ophthalmopathy, model prediction preceded onset by a median about 6 months.

In patients aged 18 to 65, hyperthyroidism was newly diagnosed, with duration under 2 months. This receptor was identified in a woman aged 18-29 years with Graves' hyperthyroidism. Sequences were obtained from blood.

The CDR3 bases are TGTGCCGGCAGTACAACTGGACAGGGGAGCTCCTACGAGCAGTACTTC. This encodes CAGSTTGQGSSYEQYF. This sequence joins TRBV28 and TRBJ2-7; 9 bases are a match to TRBD1. The germline gives CDR1 MDHEN, CDR2 SYDVKM. CDR3 length: 16 amino acids.